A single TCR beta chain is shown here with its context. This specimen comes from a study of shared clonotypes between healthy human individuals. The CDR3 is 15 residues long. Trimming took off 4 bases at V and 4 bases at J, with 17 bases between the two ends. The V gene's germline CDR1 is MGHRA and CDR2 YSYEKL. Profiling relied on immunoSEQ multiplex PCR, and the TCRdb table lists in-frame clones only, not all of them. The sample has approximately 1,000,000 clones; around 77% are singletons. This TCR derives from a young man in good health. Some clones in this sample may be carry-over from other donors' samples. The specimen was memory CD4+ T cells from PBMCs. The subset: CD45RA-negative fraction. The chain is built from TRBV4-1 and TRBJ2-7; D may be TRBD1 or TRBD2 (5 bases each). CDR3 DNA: TGCGCCAGCAGCCGTACCGGGACGCAGCAGTACGAGCAGTACTTC. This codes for CASSRTGTQQYEQYF.